Sequencing of this TCR beta chain was carried out in a study of CD8 T cells in ankylosing spondylitis. Trimming stripped 11 bases from V and 0 bases from J, with 11 bases between. Per the germline V gene, CDR1 is MDHEN and CDR2 is SYDVKM. This CDR3 spans 13 amino acids. TCRdb analysed the 5' RACE reads with MiXCR anew, one entry per CDR3 protein. The sample includes 80,000 to 90,000 distinct CDR3 sequences, 27% of them seen just once. Regarding the study as a whole: From matched ankylosing spondylitis synovial fluid, disease-linked clones were reportedly recovered at significantly enriched levels. About 8 highly homologous variants made up a TCR beta motif that seemed to typify ankylosing spondylitis blood.

In its sample, this clonotype was seen a few times. No antigen is known for it. This clonotype was sampled from a male donor with ankylosing spondylitis or in good health (not recorded which). Sequenced: blood, either unsorted or a sorted T cell fraction (not recorded which). The rearrangement links TRBV28 to TRBJ1-3; D may be TRBD1 (5 bases). The CDR3 coding sequence is TGTGCCGGGGGTGACAGCTCTGGAAACACCATATATTTT. It is translated as CAGGDSSGNTIYF.